The clone carrying this T cell receptor (beta chain) was seen just once. Its antigen is still unknown. Assay used: immunoSEQ multiplex PCR; TCRdb lists only in-frame clones, some missing. The repertoire includes approximately 89,000 clones, over 75% of them detected once, and 13% to 15% sits in the top ten. This sample was taken from a study of radiotherapy plus CTLA-4 blockade in lung cancer. Study-wide findings and caveats: Together with interferon-beta, which increased in serum after radiation, early dynamic changes in blood T cell clones were reportedly the best predictors of response.

Per the germline V gene, CDR1 is LNHDA and CDR2 is SQIVND (reference sequence). The CDR3 loop spans 16 amino acids. The germline V and J ends were trimmed by 5 bases and 0 bases, with 14 bases remaining between them. CTLA-4 blockade with ipilimumab, together with focal radiation, was given to patients with chemo-refractory metastatic non-small-cell lung cancer. This specimen was peripheral blood, taken from a patient treated with radiotherapy plus ipilimumab. This receptor was identified in a human donor with non-small cell lung cancer that progressed on radiotherapy plus ipilimumab. This chain joins TRBV19 and TRBJ1-3; D may be TRBD1 (6 bases). The DNA of the CDR3 is TGTGCCAGTAGTCGTGAGGGGGTGCTCTCTGGAAACACCATATATTTT. Translation gives CASSREGVLSGNTIYF.